Listed here are 20 T cell receptor beta chains from one sample, sequenced in a study of cytomegalovirus exposure and HLA in healthy donors. PCR involved 60 Vbeta and 13 Jbeta primers. The method was immunoSEQ multiplex PCR; TCRdb's version includes in-frame clones alone and lacks a portion of them. The table shows about 110,000 clones, with over 55% occurring only once. Sequenced sample: PBMCs. These receptors originate from a female donor in good health and CMV-seronegative.

V usage is TRBV6-1 and J usage is TRBJ2-7; D is perhaps TRBD1 (7 bases). Per germline, CDR1 MNHNS and CDR2 SASEGT. The CDR3 totals 15 residues. Deletions cut 8 bases from V and 5 bases from J, with 22 bases between. This CDR3 reads CASERTGGQTDEQYF. CDR3 bases: TGTGCCAGCGAACGCACCGGGGGACAGACCGACGAGCAGTACTTC.

V usage is TRBV4-2 and J usage is TRBJ2-1, with 11 nucleotides matching TRBD2. Germline CDR1 reads LGHNA; CDR2 reads YNFKEQ. Unmatched junction bases numbered 12, after V lost 2 bases and J lost 0 bases. CDR3 length: 20 residues. The chain's CDR3 is CASSQRLAGPNGYSYNEQFF. In nucleotides, the CDR3 is TGTGCCAGCAGCCAAAGACTAGCGGGGCCTAACGGTTACTCCTACAATGAGCAGTTCTTC.

This chain connects TRBV27 to TRBJ2-3, with D maybe TRBD1 (6 bases). This CDR3 contains 16 residues. Looked up from germline, CDR1 is MNHEY and CDR2 is SMNVEV (reference sequence). V was cut by 0 bases and J by 6 bases, with 16 bases left in between. The CDR3 region has the DNA TGTGCCAGCAGTTTATCCCCCGGGAACCAGGGGGATACGCAGTATTTT. As protein: CASSLSPGNQGDTQYF.

The chain uses TRBV9 and TRBJ1-2; no clear D gene. Germline CDR1 SGDLS, CDR2 YYNGEE. Trimming pared 2 bases from V and 4 bases from J, leaving 9 bases between. This CDR3 has 13 residues. The CDR3 coding sequence is TGTGCCAGCAGCGTGGAGACGGGCTATGGCTACACCTTC. This sequence encodes CASSVETGYGYTF.

V and J are TRBV5-8 and TRBJ2-5; unclear D gene. V was trimmed by 4 bases and J by 5 bases, leaving 9 bases between them. The CDR3 covers 12 residues. Looked up from germline, CDR1 is SGHTS and CDR2 is YDEGEE. Here the CDR3 reads CASSLSFETQYF. CDR3 coding DNA: TGTGCCAGCAGCCTCAGTTTCGAGACCCAGTACTTC.

V gene TRBV10-3 combines with J gene TRBJ2-7, with TRBD2 matching over 16 bases. The J segment lost 4 bases and the V segment lost 2 bases, leaving 8 bases of the junction unmatched. The CDR3 length is 18 residues. Germline-derived CDR1 and CDR2 are ENHRY and SYGVKD. CDR3 region: CAISEPGLAGGPEYEQYF. As DNA, the CDR3 is TGTGCCATCAGTGAGCCGGGACTAGCGGGAGGGCCCGAGTACGAGCAGTACTTC.

V and J are TRBV6-4 and TRBJ1-2; 9 nucleotides match TRBD1. The CDR3 covers 15 residues. V trimming: 0 bases; J trimming: 2 bases; junction bases outside the gene matches: 1. CDR1 is MRHNA and CDR2 is SNTAGT in the germline V gene. CDR3 nucleotide sequence: TGTGCCAGCAGTGACTCGGGACAGGGCAACTATGGCTACACCTTC. It codes for CASSDSGQGNYGYTF.

This clone has a single count. The chain recombines TRBV2 with TRBJ1-6, with 9 bases lining up with TRBD1. CDR1 SNHLY and CDR2 FYNNEI come from the germline V gene. The CDR3 loop spans 15 amino acids. After removal of 8 bases from V and 7 bases from J, the junction contained 9 bases not matched to a gene. The CDR3 bases are TGTGCCAGCTGCCGGACAGGGGTGGACAATTCACCCCTCCACTTT. Protein product: CASCRTGVDNSPLHF.

This clone was seen more than once but under ten times. This chain connects TRBV30 to TRBJ2-7, with 13 bases fitting TRBD2. Germline assignment: CDR1 GTSNPN and CDR2 SVGIG (reference sequence). The CDR3 consists of 15 residues. Trimming removed 5 bases from V and 4 bases from J; junction bases left unmatched: 8. The chain's CDR3 is CAWDAGTSGKYEQYF. CDR3 coding DNA: TGTGCCTGGGACGCCGGGACTAGCGGGAAGTACGAGCAGTACTTC.

This clone appeared a few times. The chain employs TRBV19 and TRBJ2-1, with 11 bases identical to TRBD1. Germline lookup yields CDR1 LNHDA and CDR2 SQIVND (reference sequence). The CDR3 is made up of 14 amino acids. The junction had 7 bases not matched to a gene; V was cut back by 5 bases and J by 10 bases. In DNA, the CDR3 is TGTGCCAGTAGTCCCCGGACAGGGGGCCGGGAGCAGTTCTTC. It codes for CASSPRTGGREQFF.

Note on this clone: At one boundary the junction diverges from the germline segment, which might be a read error. The gene calls are TRBV7-7 and TRBJ2-2, with TRBD2 identical over 9 bases. The germline V gene encodes CDR1 SSHAT and CDR2 FNYEAQ (reference sequence). The CDR3 has 15 amino acids. The CDR3 DNA follows: TGTGCTAGCAGCTTAAGCGGGAGGTACACCGGGGAGCTGTTTTTT. This encodes CASSLSGRYTGELFF.

Only a few counts were recorded for this clone. The CDR3 loop reads CASSLSAGRANEQFF. The CDR3 DNA sequence: TGTGCCAGCAGCTTATCGGCCGGGAGGGCCAATGAGCAGTTCTTC. V gene TRBV7-2 combines with J gene TRBJ2-1; 8 nucleotides agree with TRBD2. Germline V gene data show CDR1 as SGHTA and CDR2 as FQGNSA. Germline trimming cut 2 bases from V and 6 bases from J; bases unmatched to any gene: 6. The CDR3 length is 15 residues.

The V gene is TRBV9, the J gene TRBJ1-1; D possibly corresponds to TRBD1 (6 bases). Germline CDR1 is SGDLS and CDR2 is YYNGEE. The CDR3 extends over 15 amino acids. Trimming removed 1 base from V and 0 bases from J, with 10 bases in between. The CDR3, as DNA: TGTGCCAGCAGCGTATCGGGGGGCATGAACACTGAAGCTTTCTTT. Residues: CASSVSGGMNTEAFF.

The chain recombines TRBV19 with TRBJ1-2; D possibly corresponds to TRBD1 (6 bases). The germline V gene has CDR1 LNHDA and CDR2 SQIVND (reference sequence). The ends were cut back, 6 bases at V and 2 bases at J, with 10 bases in the middle. This CDR3 region has 13 residues. CDR3 sequence: CASRSRGNYGYTF. In DNA, the CDR3 is TGTGCCAGTAGATCCAGGGGCAACTATGGCTACACCTTC.

V usage is TRBV2 and J usage is TRBJ2-1, with 10 bases identical to TRBD2. The germline V gene encodes CDR1 SNHLY and CDR2 FYNNEI. The V and J ends lost 2 bases and 7 bases, in that order; junction bases with no gene match: 8. The CDR3 runs to 16 residues. CDR3 nucleotide sequence: TGTGCCAGCAGTGAAAATAGCGGGAGGTCCGGGAATGAGCAGTTCTTC. Its protein product is CASSENSGRSGNEQFF. The whole variable domain, filled in from reference TRBV2 and TRBJ2-1, reads EPEVTQTPSHQVTQMGQEVILRCVPISNHLYFYWYRQILGQKVEFLVSFYNNEISEKSEIFDDQFSVERPDGSNFTLKIRSTKLEDSAMYFCASSENSGRSGNEQFFGPGTRLTVL.

The rearrangement uses TRBV7-9 and TRBJ2-1, with D unclear. Germline CDR1 is SEHNR and CDR2 is FQNEAQ (reference sequence). There are 14 residues in the CDR3. V was pared by 6 bases and J by 8 bases, with 17 bases between. The CDR3 is CASRARSLLDEQFF. CDR3 nucleotide sequence: TGTGCCAGCAGAGCCCGGAGCCTCCTAGATGAGCAGTTCTTC.

This clone has only a few counts. The chain links TRBV6-5 to TRBJ1-4; 7 bases match TRBD1. After removal of 4 bases from V and 6 bases from J, the junction contained 8 bases not matched to a gene. CDR3 length: 15 residues. Germline lookup yields CDR1 MNHEY and CDR2 SVGAGI. CDR3 in amino acids: CASSSPGTEDEKLFF. The CDR3 bases are TGTGCCAGCAGTTCGCCCGGGACAGAAGATGAAAAACTGTTTTTT.

This rearrangement joins TRBV5-1 to TRBJ2-5; the D gene is possibly TRBD2 (5 bases). The J call may not be correct, given that the DNA end is closer to TRBJ2-7. The CDR3 runs 17 residues. Germline CDR1 and CDR2: SGHRS and YFSETQ. CDR3 bases: TGCGCCAGCAGCCCACTTCGGCGGGTTTCAAAAGTCGTCGAGCAGTACTTC. Translating gives CASSPLRRVSKVVEQYF.

There are a few counts of this clone. The J gene is TRBJ2-5, the V gene TRBV27; 7 bases align to TRBD1. Germline loops: CDR1 MNHEY, CDR2 SMNVEV (reference sequence). V was pared by 10 bases and J by 5 bases, with 10 bases of the junction left unmatched. The CDR3 has 13 residues. CDR3 sequence (DNA): TGTGCCACCCGCCCAACAGGGGACGAGACCCAGTACTTC. As protein: CATRPTGDETQYF.

The V call is TRBV11-3, the J call TRBJ2-2, with D possibly being TRBD2 (6 bases). The CDR3 length is 14 residues. The V gene lost 11 bases and the J gene lost 2 bases, with 15 bases spanning the gap. Germline CDR1 and CDR2: SGHNT and YENEEA. The CDR3 coding sequence is TGTGCCTCCGGAGGGTTCGATAACACCGGGGAGCTGTTTTTT. Amino acid sequence: CASGGFDNTGELFF. The full variable domain, in which reference TRBV11-3 and TRBJ2-2 provide the parts outside the CDR3, is EAGVVQSPRYKIIEKKQPVAFWCNPISGHNTLYWYLQNLGQGPELLIRYENEEAVDDSQLPKDRFSAERLKGVDSTLKIQPAELGDSAVYLCASGGFDNTGELFFGEGSRLTVL.